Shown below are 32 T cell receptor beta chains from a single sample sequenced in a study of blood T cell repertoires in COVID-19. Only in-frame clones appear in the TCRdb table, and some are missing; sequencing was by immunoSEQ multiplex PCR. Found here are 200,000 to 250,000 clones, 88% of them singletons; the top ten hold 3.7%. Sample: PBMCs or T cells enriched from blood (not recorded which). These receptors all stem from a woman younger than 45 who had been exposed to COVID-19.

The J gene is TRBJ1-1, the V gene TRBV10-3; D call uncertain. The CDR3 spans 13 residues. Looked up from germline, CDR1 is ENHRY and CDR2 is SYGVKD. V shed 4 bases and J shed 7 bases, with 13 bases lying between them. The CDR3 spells CAISASARVEAFF. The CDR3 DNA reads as TGTGCCATCAGTGCCTCCGCACGGGTTGAAGCTTTCTTT.

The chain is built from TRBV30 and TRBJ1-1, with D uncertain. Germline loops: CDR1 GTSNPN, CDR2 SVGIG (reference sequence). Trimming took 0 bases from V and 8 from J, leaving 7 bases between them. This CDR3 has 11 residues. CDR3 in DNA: TGTGCCTGGAGTGTAGGAGGGGAAGCTTTCTTT. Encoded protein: CAWSVGGEAFF.

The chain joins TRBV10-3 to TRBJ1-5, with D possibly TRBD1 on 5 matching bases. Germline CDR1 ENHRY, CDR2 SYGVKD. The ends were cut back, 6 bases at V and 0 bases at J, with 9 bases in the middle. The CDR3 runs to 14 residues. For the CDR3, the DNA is TGTGCCATCAGCGACAGTCATAGCAATCAGCCCCAGCATTTT. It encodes CAISDSHSNQPQHF.

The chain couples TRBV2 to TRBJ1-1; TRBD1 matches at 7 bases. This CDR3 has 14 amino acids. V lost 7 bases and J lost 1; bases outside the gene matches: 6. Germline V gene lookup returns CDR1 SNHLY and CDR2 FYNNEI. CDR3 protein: CASTFNRGNTEAFF. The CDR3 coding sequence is TGTGCCAGCACCTTTAACAGGGGGAACACTGAAGCTTTCTTT.

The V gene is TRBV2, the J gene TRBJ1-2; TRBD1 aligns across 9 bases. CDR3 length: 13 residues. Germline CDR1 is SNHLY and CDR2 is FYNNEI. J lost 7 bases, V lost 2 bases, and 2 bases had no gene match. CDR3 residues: CASSETGGSGYTF. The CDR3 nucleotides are TGTGCCAGCAGTGAAACAGGGGGCAGTGGCTACACCTTC.

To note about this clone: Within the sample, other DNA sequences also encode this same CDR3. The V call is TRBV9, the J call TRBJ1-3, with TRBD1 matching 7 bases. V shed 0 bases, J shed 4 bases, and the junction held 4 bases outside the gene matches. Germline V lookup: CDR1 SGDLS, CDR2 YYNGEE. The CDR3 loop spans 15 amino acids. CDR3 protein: CASSVGGGSGNTIYF. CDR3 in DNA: TGTGCCAGCAGCGTAGGAGGGGGCAGCGGAAACACCATATATTTT.

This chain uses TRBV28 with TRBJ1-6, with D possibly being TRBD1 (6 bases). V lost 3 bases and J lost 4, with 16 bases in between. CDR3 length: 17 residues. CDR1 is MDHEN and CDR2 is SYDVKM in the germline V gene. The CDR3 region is CASSFSRGRAYNSPLHF. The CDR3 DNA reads TGTGCCAGCAGTTTTTCCAGGGGAAGGGCGTATAATTCACCCCTCCACTTT.

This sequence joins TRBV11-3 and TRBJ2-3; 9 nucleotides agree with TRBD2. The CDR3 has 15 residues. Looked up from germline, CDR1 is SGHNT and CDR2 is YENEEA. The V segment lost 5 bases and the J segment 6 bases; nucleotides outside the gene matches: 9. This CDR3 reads CASSVSGRSGDTQYF. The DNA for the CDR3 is TGTGCCAGCAGCGTTAGCGGGAGAAGTGGGGATACGCAGTATTTT.

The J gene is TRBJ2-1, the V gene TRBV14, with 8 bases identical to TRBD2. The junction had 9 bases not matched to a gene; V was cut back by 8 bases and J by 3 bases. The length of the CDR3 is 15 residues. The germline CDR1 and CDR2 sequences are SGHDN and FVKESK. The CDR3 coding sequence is TGTGCCAGCGGGGCCCGGGAGGGTAGCTACAATGAGCAGTTCTTC. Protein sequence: CASGAREGSYNEQFF.

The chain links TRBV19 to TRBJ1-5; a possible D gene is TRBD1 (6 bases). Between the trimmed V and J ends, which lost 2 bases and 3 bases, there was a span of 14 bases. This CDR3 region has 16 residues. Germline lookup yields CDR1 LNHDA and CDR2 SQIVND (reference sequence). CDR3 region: CASSIRSGVSNQPQHF. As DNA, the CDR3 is TGTGCCAGTAGTATACGTTCAGGGGTGTCCAATCAGCCCCAGCATTTT.

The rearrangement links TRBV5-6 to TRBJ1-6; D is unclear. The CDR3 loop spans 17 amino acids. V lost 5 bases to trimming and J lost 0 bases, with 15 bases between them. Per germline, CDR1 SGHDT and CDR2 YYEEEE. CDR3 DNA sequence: TGTGCCAGCAGTTACGACCGTAGGAGCTCCTATAATTCACCCCTCCACTTT. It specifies CASSYDRRSSYNSPLHF.

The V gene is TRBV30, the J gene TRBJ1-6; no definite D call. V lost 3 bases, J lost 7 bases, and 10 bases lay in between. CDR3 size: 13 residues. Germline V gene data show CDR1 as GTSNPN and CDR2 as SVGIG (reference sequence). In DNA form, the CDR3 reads TGTGCCTGGAGGCCTCCACAGAATTCACCCCTCCACTTT. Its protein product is CAWRPPQNSPLHF.

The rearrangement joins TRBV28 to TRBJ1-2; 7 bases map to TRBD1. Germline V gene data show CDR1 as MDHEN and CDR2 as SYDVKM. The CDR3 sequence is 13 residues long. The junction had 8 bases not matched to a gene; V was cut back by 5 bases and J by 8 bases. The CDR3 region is CASSITGVAGYTF. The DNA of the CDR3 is TGTGCCAGCAGTATTACAGGGGTTGCCGGCTACACCTTC.

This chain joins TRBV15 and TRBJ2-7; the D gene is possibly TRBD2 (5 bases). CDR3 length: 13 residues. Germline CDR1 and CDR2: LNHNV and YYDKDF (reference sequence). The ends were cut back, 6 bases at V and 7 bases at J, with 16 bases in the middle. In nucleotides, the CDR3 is TGTGCCACCAGTCTCGGACCTGAGCGGGAGCAGTACTTC. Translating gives CATSLGPEREQYF.

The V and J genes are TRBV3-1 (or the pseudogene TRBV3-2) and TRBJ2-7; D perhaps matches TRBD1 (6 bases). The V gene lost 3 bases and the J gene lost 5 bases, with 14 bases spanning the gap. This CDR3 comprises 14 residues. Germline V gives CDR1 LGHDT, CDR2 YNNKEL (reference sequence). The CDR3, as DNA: TGTGCCAGCAGCCACTGGACAGCAACCCACGAGCAGTACTTC. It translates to CASSHWTATHEQYF.

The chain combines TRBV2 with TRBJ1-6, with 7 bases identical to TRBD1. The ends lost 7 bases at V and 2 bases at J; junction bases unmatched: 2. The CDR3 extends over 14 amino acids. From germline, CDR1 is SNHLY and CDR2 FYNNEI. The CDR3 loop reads CASKGGAYNSPLHF. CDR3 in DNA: TGTGCCAGCAAAGGGGGCGCCTATAATTCACCCCTCCACTTT.

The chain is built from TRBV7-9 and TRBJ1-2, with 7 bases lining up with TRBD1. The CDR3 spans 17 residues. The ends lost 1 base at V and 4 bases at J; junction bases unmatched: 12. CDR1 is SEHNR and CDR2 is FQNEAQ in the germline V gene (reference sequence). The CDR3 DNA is TGTGCCAGCAGCTTAGGGACCGGGACAGAGGAAACCTATGGCTACACCTTC. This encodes CASSLGTGTEETYGYTF.

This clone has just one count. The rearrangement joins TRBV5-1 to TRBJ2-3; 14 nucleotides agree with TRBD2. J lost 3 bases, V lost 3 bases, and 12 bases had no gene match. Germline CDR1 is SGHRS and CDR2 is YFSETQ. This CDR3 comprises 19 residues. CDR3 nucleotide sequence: TGCGCCAGCAGCTACGCCCCGGGACTAGCGGGGGCAGCTACAGATACGCAGTATTTT. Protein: CASSYAPGLAGAATDTQYF.

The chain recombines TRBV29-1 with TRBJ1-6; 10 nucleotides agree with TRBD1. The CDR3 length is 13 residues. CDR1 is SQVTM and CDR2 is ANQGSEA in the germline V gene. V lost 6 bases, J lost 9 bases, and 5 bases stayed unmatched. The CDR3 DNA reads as TGCAGCGTAAGACAGGGGGCTGGTTCACCCCTCCACTTT. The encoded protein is CSVRQGAGSPLHF.

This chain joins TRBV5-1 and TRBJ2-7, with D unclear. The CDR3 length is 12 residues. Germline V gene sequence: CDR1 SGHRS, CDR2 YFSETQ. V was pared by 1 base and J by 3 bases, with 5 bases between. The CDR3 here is CASSLTDYEQYF. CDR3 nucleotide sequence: TGCGCCAGCAGCTTGACAGACTACGAGCAGTACTTC.

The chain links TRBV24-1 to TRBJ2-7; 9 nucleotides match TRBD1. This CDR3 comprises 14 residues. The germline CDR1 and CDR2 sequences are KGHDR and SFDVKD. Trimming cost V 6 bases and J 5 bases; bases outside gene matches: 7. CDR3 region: CATSSQGAVNEQYF. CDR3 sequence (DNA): TGTGCCACCAGTTCACAGGGGGCGGTCAACGAGCAGTACTTC.

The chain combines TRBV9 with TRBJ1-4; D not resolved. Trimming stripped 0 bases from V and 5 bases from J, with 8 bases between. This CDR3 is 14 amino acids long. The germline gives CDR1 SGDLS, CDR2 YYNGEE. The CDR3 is CASSVDLRNEKLFF. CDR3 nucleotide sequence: TGTGCCAGCAGCGTAGACTTGAGAAATGAAAAACTGTTTTTT. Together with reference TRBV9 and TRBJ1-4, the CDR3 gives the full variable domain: DSGVTQTPKHLITATGQRVTLRCSPRSGDLSVYWYQQSLDQGLQFLIQYYNGEERAKGNILERFSAQQFPDLHSELNLSSLELGDSALYFCASSVDLRNEKLFFGSGTQLSVL.

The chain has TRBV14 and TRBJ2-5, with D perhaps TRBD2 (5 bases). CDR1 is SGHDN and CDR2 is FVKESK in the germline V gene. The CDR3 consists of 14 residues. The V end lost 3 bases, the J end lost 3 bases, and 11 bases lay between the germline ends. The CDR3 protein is CASSQAGSEETQYF. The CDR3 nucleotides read TGTGCCAGCAGCCAGGCGGGCTCAGAAGAGACCCAGTACTTC.

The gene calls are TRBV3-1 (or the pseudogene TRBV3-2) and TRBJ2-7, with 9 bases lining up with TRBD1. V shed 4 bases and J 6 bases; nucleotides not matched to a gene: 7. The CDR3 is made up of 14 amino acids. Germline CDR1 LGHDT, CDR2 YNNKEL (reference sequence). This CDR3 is CASSPGQGWREQYF. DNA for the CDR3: TGTGCCAGCAGCCCCGGACAGGGGTGGCGCGAGCAGTACTTC.

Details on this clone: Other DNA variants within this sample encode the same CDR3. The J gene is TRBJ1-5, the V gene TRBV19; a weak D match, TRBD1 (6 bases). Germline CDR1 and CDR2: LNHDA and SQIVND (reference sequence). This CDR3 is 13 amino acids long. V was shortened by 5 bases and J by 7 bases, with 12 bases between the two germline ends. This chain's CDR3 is CASSGTGNQPQHF. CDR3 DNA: TGTGCCAGTAGTGGAACAGGGAACCAGCCCCAGCATTTT. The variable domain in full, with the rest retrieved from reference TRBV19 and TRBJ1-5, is DGGITQSPKYLFRKEGQNVTLSCEQNLNHDAMYWYRQDPGQGLRLIYYSQIVNDFQKGDIAEGYSVSREKKESFPLTVTSAQKNPTAFYLCASSGTGNQPQHFGDGTRLSIL.

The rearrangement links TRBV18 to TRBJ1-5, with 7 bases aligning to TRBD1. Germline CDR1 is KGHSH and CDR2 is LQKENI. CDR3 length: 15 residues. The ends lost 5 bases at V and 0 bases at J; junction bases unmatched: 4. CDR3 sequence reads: CASSSDRVSNQPQHF. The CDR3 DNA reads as TGTGCCAGCTCATCCGACAGGGTTAGCAATCAGCCCCAGCATTTT.

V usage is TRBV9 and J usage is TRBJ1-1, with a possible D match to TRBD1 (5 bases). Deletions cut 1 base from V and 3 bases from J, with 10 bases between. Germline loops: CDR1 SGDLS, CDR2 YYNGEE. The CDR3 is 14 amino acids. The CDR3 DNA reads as TGTGCCAGCAGCGTATCGCAGGGCTACACTGAAGCTTTCTTT. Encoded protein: CASSVSQGYTEAFF.

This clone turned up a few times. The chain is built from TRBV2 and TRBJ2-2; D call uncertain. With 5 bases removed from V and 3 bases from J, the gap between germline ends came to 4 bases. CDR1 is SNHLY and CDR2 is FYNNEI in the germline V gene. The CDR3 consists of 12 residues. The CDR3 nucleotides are TGTGCCAGCAGTTTCTACACCGGGGAGCTGTTTTTT. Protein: CASSFYTGELFF.

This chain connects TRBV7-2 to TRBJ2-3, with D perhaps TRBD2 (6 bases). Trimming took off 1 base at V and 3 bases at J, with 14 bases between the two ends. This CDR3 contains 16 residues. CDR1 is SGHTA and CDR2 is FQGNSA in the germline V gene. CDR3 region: CASSLGGLMKTDTQYF. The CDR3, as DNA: TGTGCCAGCAGCTTAGGCGGACTAATGAAGACAGATACGCAGTATTTT.

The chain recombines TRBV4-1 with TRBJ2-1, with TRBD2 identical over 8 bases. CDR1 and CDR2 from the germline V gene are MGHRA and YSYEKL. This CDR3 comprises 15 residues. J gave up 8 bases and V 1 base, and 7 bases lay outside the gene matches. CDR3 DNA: TGCGCCAGCAGCCAAGGCCCAACTAGCGGCGATGAGCAGTTCTTC. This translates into CASSQGPTSGDEQFF.

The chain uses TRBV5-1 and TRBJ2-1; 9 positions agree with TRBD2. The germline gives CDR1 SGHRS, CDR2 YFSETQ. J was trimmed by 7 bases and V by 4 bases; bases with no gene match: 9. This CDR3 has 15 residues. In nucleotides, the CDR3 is TGCGCCAGCAGCCCCCTTAGCGGGAGTGTAAATGAGCAGTTCTTC. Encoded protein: CASSPLSGSVNEQFF.

The CDR3 region is CASRTGREWNTEAFF. The CDR3 nucleotides read TGTGCCTCCAGGACAGGCAGAGAGTGGAACACTGAAGCTTTCTTT. V usage is TRBV19 and J usage is TRBJ1-1, with 7 bases matching TRBD1. Looked up from germline, CDR1 is LNHDA and CDR2 is SQIVND (reference sequence). J gave up 1 base and V 11 bases, and 13 bases lay outside the gene matches. The CDR3 extends over 15 amino acids.